This T cell receptor (beta chain) was found in a study of blood T cell repertoires in COVID-19. At the level of the study: The samples span acute and convalescent COVID-19 from the United States, Italy and Spain. Sources were T cells, B-cell-depleted T cells, or PBMCs; the material itself was cDNA or gDNA.

The repertoire was sequenced with immunoSEQ multiplex PCR; TCRdb's copy has only in-frame clones and lacks some. The data contain tens of thousands of clones, around 80% of them singletons. The germline CDR1 and CDR2 sequences are KGHSH and LQKENI. The length of the CDR3 is 16 residues. Trimming cost V 0 bases and J 2 bases; bases outside gene matches: 3. The J gene is TRBJ2-3, the V gene TRBV18; 9 bases line up with TRBD2. The source of this sequence is a human donor in a cohort sampled during active COVID-19. The sequenced material came from peripheral blood. The DNA of the CDR3 is TGTGCCAGCTCACCACCTCTAGCGGGGACCACAGATACGCAGTATTTT. Encoded protein: CASSPPLAGTTDTQYF.